The rows below give T cell receptor beta chains drawn from one sample of a study of CD8+ T cells in alopecia areata. Assay: immunoSEQ multiplex PCR; the TCRdb copy retains only in-frame clones and omits some. Altogether approximately 280,000 clones are present, 58% being singletons, with the ten largest covering approximately 1.8%. The sequenced sample was CD4+ T cells sorted from blood, obtained at week 24, from a patient treated with tofacitinib. Source of these receptors: a human donor with alopecia areata. Both conserved end residues are part of each CDR3. The order of the fields is D gene, J gene, clone size, V gene, CDR3 DNA, CDR3 protein. D genes are given only for firm matches. Rows give clone size only sometimes, using once, few, many, or a class for an expanded clone.

NA TRBJ2-5 few TRBV30 TGTGCCTGGAGTGTAATTGGGGAACGGGAGACCCAGTACTTC CAWSVIGERETQYF
TRBD2 TRBJ2-5 few TRBV7-2 TGTGCCAGCAGCCCCCCTAGCGGGGGCGAAGAGACCCAGTACTTC CASSPPSGGEETQYF
NA TRBJ2-5 NA TRBV25-1 TGTGCCAGCAGTCGTAGGCAGGGTTCGAGGGAGACCCAGTACTTC CASSRRQGSRETQYF
NA TRBJ1-1 few TRBV28 TGTGCCAGCAGCGCCCCGACCGTCATGAACACTGAAGCTTTCTTT CASSAPTVMNTEAFF
NA TRBJ1-1 NA TRBV30 TGTGCCTGGAGATCAAATCTGAACACTGAAGCTTTCTTT CAWRSNLNTEAFF
NA TRBJ1-2 NA TRBV29-1 TGCAGCGTTGAGTATAATTCTCGGGAACAAGGCTACACCTTC CSVEYNSREQGYTF
NA TRBJ2-2 NA TRBV29-1 TGCAGCGTTGAAGAATCCTTCAGGGCCCTCAACACCGGGGAGCTGTTTTTT CSVEESFRALNTGELFF
NA TRBJ2-3 few TRBV5-1 TGCGCCAGCAGCGGAGGACGGGTCGAGGGAGATACGCAGTATTTT CASSGGRVEGDTQYF
TRBD1 TRBJ1-1 NA TRBV5-4 TGTGCCAGCAGCTTCTATCTCGGACAGGGGAACACTGAAGCTTTCTTT CASSFYLGQGNTEAFF
TRBD2 TRBJ2-2 NA TRBV5-6 TGTGCCAGCAGCTACGGACTAGCCGGGAACACCGGGGAGCTGTTTTTT CASSYGLAGNTGELFF
NA TRBJ2-5 few TRBV29-1 TGCAGCGCAAGGACAGTCCAAGAGACCCAGTACTTC CSARTVQETQYF
NA TRBJ1-2 NA TRBV14 TGTGCCAGCAGCCAAGATCTGGTTAACTATGGCTACACCTTC CASSQDLVNYGYTF
NA TRBJ1-5 NA TRBV30 TGTGCCTGGAGTAACAGGGTATCTGATCAGCCCCAGCATTTT CAWSNRVSDQPQHF
NA TRBJ1-2 NA TRBV2 TGTGCCAGCAGTCTAACAGGGAGGGATGGCTACACCTTC CASSLTGRDGYTF
TRBD2 TRBJ2-3 few TRBV7-2 TGTGCCAGCAGCTTACAGCGGGGGATCACAGATACGCAGTATTTT CASSLQRGITDTQYF
NA TRBJ1-2 few TRBV29-1 TGCAGCGCCTCGGTTACAGGGAACTATGGCTACACCTTC CSASVTGNYGYTF
NA TRBJ2-3 NA TRBV6-5 TGTGCCAGCAGTTACTCGGGGGTCCGGGCAGATACGCAGTATTTT CASSYSGVRADTQYF
NA TRBJ1-4 NA TRBV30 TGTGCCTGGAGGGACCTTAGAAGGAATGAAAAACTGTTTTTT CAWRDLRRNEKLFF
NA TRBJ1-2 NA TRBV7-2 TGTGCCAGCACCTTATCGGGGATCTACACCTTC CASTLSGIYTF
TRBD1 TRBJ1-6 NA TRBV23-1 TGCGCCAGCAGTCAATCGGACAGGCCAAATTCACCCCTCCACTTT CASSQSDRPNSPLHF
TRBD1 TRBJ2-3 few TRBV29-1 TGCAGCGTTACGACAGGGTGGGAAGCAGATACGCAGTATTTT CSVTTGWEADTQYF
NA TRBJ1-4 NA TRBV5-1 TGCGCCAGCAGCCCCCAACCAGGACAGAAGAATGAAAAACTGTTTTTT CASSPQPGQKNEKLFF
TRBD1 TRBJ1-2 many TRBV7-2 TGTGCCAGCAACACACCGGGACAGGGGATCCGGGGCTACACCTTC CASNTPGQGIRGYTF
TRBD1 TRBJ2-7 NA TRBV4-2 TGTGCCAGCAGCCCGGGACAGGGGTTCTACGAGCAGTACTTC CASSPGQGFYEQYF
NA TRBJ1-5 NA TRBV2 TGTGCCAGCAGTTCCTGGCAGGGCCGCCAGCCCCAGCATTTT CASSSWQGRQPQHF
NA TRBJ2-1 few TRBV7-2 TGTGCCAGCAGCTTAGGCCCTAGCGTCTACAATGAGCAGTTCTTC CASSLGPSVYNEQFF
TRBD1 TRBJ2-7 few TRBV18 TGTGCCAGCTCACCAAACAGGGGCAACGAGCAGTACTTC CASSPNRGNEQYF
NA TRBJ1-2 NA TRBV29-1 TGCAGCGTCAGGGGAAGCCATGGCTACACCTTC CSVRGSHGYTF
NA TRBJ1-5 NA TRBV19 TGTGCCAGTAGTTTCTCTGGGACGGAGATAGGCAATCAGCCCCAGCATTTT CASSFSGTEIGNQPQHF
TRBD2 TRBJ2-5 once TRBV6-6 TGTGCCAGCAGTCGCCTTCTGGCGGGGGTCGAGACCCAGTACTTC CASSRLLAGVETQYF
TRBD1 TRBJ2-7 few TRBV19 TGTGCCACTTCAGACAGGGGGAGAGACGAGCAGTACTTC CATSDRGRDEQYF
NA TRBJ1-1 few TRBV5-1 TGCGCCAGCAGCCCAGCCATGGGGTTGGACACTGAAGCTTTCTTT CASSPAMGLDTEAFF